The entry below describes one T cell receptor (beta chain). The data were obtained in a study of blood T cell repertoires in COVID-19. Across the whole study: Whether acute or convalescent, the COVID-19 samples came from the United States, Italy and Spain. Sources were T cells, B-cell-depleted T cells, or PBMCs; the material itself was cDNA or gDNA.

The method was immunoSEQ multiplex PCR; TCRdb's version includes in-frame clones alone and lacks a portion of them. The sample lists 150,000 to 200,000 clones; 85% to 90% were seen once. V shed 6 bases and J shed 4 bases, with 13 bases lying between them. The CDR3 consists of 14 residues. Germline loops: CDR1 MNHEY, CDR2 SVGAGI. Sample: peripheral blood. The chain employs TRBV6-5 and TRBJ1-5, with D unresolved. This sequence was found in a woman over 75 with COVID-19, enrolled during active disease. The CDR3, as DNA: TGTGCCAGCAGCCCCAGAGGGCAAAATCAGCCCCAGCATTTT. It codes for CASSPRGQNQPQHF.